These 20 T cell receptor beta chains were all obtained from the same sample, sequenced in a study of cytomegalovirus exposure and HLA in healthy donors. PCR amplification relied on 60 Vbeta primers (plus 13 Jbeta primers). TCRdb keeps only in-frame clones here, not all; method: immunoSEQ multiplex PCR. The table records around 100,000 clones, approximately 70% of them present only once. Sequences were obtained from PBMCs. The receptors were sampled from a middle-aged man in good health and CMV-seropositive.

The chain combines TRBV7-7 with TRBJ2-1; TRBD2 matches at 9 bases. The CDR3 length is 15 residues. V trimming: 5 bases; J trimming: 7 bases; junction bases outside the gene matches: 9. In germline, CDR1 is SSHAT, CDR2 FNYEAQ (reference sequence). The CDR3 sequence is CASSRSGLASNEQFF. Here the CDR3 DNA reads TGTGCCAGCAGCCGCTCGGGACTAGCCAGTAATGAGCAGTTCTTC.

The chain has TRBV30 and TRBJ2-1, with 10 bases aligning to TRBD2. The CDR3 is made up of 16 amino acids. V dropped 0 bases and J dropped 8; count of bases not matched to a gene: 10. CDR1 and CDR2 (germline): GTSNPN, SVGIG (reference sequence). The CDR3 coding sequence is TGTGCCTGGAGTGTGGACAGCGGGAGGGCCCGGGATGAGCAGTTCTTC. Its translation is CAWSVDSGRARDEQFF.

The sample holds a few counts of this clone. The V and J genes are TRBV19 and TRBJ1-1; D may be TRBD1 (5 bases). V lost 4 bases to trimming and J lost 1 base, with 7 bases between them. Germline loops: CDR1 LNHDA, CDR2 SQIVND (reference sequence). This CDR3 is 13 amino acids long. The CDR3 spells CASSNQGNTEAFF. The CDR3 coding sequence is TGTGCCAGTAGTAATCAGGGGAACACTGAAGCTTTCTTT.

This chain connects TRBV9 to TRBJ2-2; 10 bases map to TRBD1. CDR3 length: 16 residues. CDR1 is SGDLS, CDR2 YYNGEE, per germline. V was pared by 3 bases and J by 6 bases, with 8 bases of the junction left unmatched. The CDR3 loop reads CASSEPGQGTAGELFF. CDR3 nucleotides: TGTGCCAGCAGCGAGCCGGGACAGGGGACCGCCGGGGAGCTGTTTTTT.

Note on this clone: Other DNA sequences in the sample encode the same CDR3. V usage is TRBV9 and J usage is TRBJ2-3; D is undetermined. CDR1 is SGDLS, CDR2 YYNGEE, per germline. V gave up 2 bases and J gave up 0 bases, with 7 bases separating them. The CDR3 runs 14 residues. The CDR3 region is CASSVSGSTDTQYF. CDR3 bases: TGTGCCAGCAGCGTGTCCGGTAGCACAGATACGCAGTATTTT.

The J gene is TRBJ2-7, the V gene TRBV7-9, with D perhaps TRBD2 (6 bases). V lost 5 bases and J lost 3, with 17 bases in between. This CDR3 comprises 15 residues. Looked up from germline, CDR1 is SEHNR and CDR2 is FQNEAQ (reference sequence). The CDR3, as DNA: TGTGCCAGCAGCGCCCTTATGGGGGGTCACTACGAGCAGTACTTC. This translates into CASSALMGGHYEQYF.

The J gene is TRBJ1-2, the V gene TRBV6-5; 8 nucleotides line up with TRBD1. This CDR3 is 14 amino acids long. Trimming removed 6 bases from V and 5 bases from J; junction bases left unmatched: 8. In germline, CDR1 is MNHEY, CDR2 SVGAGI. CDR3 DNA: TGTGCCAGCAGCCCGGACAGGGAGGCGTATGGCTACACCTTC. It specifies CASSPDREAYGYTF.

This CDR3 reads CASSEWGGNEQFF. The CDR3 bases are TGTGCCAGCAGTGAATGGGGGGGCAATGAGCAGTTCTTC. V usage is TRBV25-1 and J usage is TRBJ2-1; 7 bases are a match to TRBD2. The CDR3 is made up of 13 amino acids. The germline V gene encodes CDR1 MGHDK and CDR2 SYGVNS. V was pared by 1 base and J by 6 bases, with 0 bases of the junction left unmatched.

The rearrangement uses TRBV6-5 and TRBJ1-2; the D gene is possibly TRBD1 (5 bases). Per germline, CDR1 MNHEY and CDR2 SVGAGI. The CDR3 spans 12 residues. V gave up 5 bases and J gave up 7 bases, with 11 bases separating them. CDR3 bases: TGTGCCAGCAGTCCCCGGGGGGTTGGCTACACCTTC. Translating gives CASSPRGVGYTF.

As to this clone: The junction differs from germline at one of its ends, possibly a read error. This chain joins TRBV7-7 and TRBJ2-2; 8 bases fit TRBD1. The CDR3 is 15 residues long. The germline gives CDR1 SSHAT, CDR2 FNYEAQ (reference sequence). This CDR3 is CASSAGTGNTGELFF. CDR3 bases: TGTGCTAGCAGCGCAGGGACAGGGAACACCGGGGAGCTGTTTTTT.

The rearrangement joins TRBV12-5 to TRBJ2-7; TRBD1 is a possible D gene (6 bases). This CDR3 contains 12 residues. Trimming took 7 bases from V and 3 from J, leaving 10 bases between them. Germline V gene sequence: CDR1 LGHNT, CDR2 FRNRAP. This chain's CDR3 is CASAEDSYEQYF. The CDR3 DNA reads TGTGCTAGTGCGGAGGACAGCTACGAGCAGTACTTC. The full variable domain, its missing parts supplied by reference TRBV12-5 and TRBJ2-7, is DARVTQTPRHKVTEMGQEVTMRCQPILGHNTVFWYRQTMMQGLELLAYFRNRAPLDDSGMPKDRFSAEMPDATLATLKIQPSEPRDSAVYFCASAEDSYEQYFGPGTRLTVT.

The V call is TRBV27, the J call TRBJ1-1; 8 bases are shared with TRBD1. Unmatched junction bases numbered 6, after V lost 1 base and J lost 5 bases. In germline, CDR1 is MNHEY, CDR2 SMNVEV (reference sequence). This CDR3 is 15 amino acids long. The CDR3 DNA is TGTGCCAGCAGTTTATTTGCAGGGGGCTCTACTGAAGCTTTCTTT. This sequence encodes CASSLFAGGSTEAFF.

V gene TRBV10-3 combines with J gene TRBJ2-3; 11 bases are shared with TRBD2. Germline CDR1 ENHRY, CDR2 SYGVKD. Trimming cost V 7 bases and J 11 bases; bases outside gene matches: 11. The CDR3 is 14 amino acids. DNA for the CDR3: TGTGCCATCACCGGGACTAGCGGTGCAATAGGGCAGTATTTT. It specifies CAITGTSGAIGQYF.

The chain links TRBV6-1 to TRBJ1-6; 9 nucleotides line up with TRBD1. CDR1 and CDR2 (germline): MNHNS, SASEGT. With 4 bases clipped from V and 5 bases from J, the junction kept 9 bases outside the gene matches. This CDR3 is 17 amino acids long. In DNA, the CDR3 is TGTGCCAGCAGTGTCCTCGCCGGGACAGGGAATAATTCACCCCTCCACTTT. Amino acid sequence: CASSVLAGTGNNSPLHF.

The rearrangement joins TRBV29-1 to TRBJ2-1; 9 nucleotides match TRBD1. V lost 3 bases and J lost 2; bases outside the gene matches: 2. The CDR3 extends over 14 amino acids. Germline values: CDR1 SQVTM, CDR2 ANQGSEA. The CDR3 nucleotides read TGCAGCGTTGATTACAGGGGGCCCTACAATGAGCAGTTCTTC. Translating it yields CSVDYRGPYNEQFF.

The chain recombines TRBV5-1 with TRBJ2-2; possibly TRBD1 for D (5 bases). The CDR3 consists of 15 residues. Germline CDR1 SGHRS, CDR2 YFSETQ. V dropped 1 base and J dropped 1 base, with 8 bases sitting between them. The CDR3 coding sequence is TGCGCCAGCAGCTTGCCCACAGGGAACACCGGGGAGCTGTTTTTT. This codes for CASSLPTGNTGELFF.

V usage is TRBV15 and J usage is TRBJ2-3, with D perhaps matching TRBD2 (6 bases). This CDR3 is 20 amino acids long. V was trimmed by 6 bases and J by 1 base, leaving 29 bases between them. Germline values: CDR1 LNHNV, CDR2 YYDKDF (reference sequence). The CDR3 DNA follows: TGTGCCACCAGGCCAACCGGGCGAAGGCTAGCGTTAACCCGCACAGATACGCAGTATTTT. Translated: CATRPTGRRLALTRTDTQYF. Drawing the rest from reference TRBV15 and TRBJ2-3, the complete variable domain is DAMVIQNPRYQVTQFGKPVTLSCSQTLNHNVMYWYQQKSSQAPKLLFHYYDKDFNNEADTPDNFQSRRPNTSFCFLDIRSPGLGDTAMYLCATRPTGRRLALTRTDTQYFGPGTRLTVL.

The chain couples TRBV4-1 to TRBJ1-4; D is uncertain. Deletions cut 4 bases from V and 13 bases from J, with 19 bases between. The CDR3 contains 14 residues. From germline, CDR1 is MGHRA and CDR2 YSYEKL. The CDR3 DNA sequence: TGCGCCAGCAGCCTCGGGAGTGGGTCCTGGGGACTGTTTTTT. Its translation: CASSLGSGSWGLFF.

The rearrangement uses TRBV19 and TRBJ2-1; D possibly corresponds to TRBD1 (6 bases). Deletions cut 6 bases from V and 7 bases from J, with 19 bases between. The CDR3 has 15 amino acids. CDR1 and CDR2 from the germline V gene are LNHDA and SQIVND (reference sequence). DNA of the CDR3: TGTGCCAGTAGCTGGGGGCAGGGGTCAGGGAATGAGCAGTTCTTC. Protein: CASSWGQGSGNEQFF. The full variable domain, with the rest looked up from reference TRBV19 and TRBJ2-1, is DGGITQSPKYLFRKEGQNVTLSCEQNLNHDAMYWYRQDPGQGLRLIYYSQIVNDFQKGDIAEGYSVSREKKESFPLTVTSAQKNPTAFYLCASSWGQGSGNEQFFGPGTRLTVL.

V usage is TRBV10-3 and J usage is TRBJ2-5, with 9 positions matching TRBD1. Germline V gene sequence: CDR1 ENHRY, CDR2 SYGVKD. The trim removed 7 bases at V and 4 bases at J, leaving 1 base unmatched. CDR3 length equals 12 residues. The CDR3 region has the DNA TGTGCCATCAAGACAGGGGGAGAGACCCAGTACTTC. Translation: CAIKTGGETQYF.